This paragraph covers one T cell receptor (beta chain) sequence. Its recognized antigen is unknown. Base qualities are not provided; no much larger clone lies one nucleotide away. The data originate from a study of a mutant IDH1 vaccine in newly diagnosed glioma (dated by TCRdb to the early 2020s). With respect to the entire study: The roughly 34 treated patients were approximately 62% male and about 40% female, with a mean age of approximately 40 years. Six visits were used for peripheral blood collection: V03 (baseline), V05, V07, V10, V12 and V13. Prior to enrollment, patients had been given standard therapy consisting of radiotherapy alone, temozolomide alone, or radiochemotherapy with temozolomide, with the combination given to most patients. Longitudinal TCRB deep sequencing was performed for 25 to 30 treated patients wherever samples were available for exploratory analyses. Results the study describes overall, beyond this receptor: Vaccine-induced immune responses across multiple MHC alleles were detected in about 93% of patients. Selection of PBMC samples for TCRB deep sequencing was based on availability. The authors stated that sample limitations prevented analyses of patient blood samples from being reproduced. Pseudoprogression seemed to be unrelated to changes in the top peripheral T cell clonotypes found by TCRB sequencing.

This specimen's time point label, interpreted: baseline, week 1 (first vaccination visit). The treatment or condition label of this sample denotes: pre-vaccination baseline after standard-of-care therapy. All donors had newly diagnosed IDH1-mutant astrocytomas of WHO grade 3 or 4 that showed loss of nuclear ATRX. The samples were drawn from NOA16, a multicentre, single-arm, open-label phase I trial in Germany that tested a mutant IDH1 peptide vaccine in humans for the first time. For immunogenicity testing, the blood drawn at visit V03 was used as the baseline sample. The DNeasy Blood and Tissue Kit was used to extract genomic DNA from EDTA blood for TCRB sequencing. The library was produced with the immunoSEQ multiplex PCR assay. Rearranged TCR beta chain sequences were amplified with the hsTCRB Kit following the manufacturer's protocol. TCRB libraries were sequenced on an Illumina MiSeq. In the paper's pipeline: Demultiplexing, trimming and gene mapping were performed with the kit vendor's proprietary platform. In TCRdb, the immuneACCESS table is reduced to in-frame sequences with V and J assigned. These tables do not hold every clone; where another copy was compared, an unresolved V gene accounts for under half, and the others remain unexplained. V and J calls and clone size are as listed in that table; D and trimming were resolved from the DNA. Present in this sample are about 51,000 clones, roughly 80% of which were seen just once. The ten largest clones represent over 1.5% of the sample.

Source: PBMCs, taken from a glioma patient treated with radiotherapy, temozolomide or both. The sequence was obtained from a woman aged 40-49 years with glioma.

The CDR3 protein: CASSLRREGSALSSTDTQYF. The sequenced DNA: TGTGCCAGCAGCTTAAGGAGGGAGGGCTCGGCCCTATCCAGCACAGATACGCAGTATTTT. Rearrangement joined TRBV7-6 to TRBJ2-3, and TRBD2 matches 7 of the central bases. V ends up 2 bases short and J 0 bases short, with an unmatched junction base count of 17. Taken from cysteine to phenylalanine, the CDR3 has 20 residues. Only the CDR3 portion is preserved as DNA: 60 bases, with reading frame beginning at the first base. According to the germline V gene, CDR1 reads SGHVS and CDR2 reads FNYEAQ. Where the CDR3 stops, the reference TRBV7-6 and TRBJ2-3 genes take over; the full variable domain is GAGVSQSPRYKVTKRGQDVALRCDPISGHVSLYWYRQALGQGPEFLTYFNYEAQQDKSGLPNDRFSAERPEGSISTLTIQRTEQRDSAMYRCASSLRREGSALSSTDTQYFGPGTRLTVL.